These 8 T cell receptor beta chains were sequenced from one sample in a study of response to subunit inactivated influenza vaccine. Using its own MiXCR run on the RT-PCR reads, TCRdb lists one record per CDR3 protein. The table shows about 520,000 distinct CDR3 sequences, with about 7.2% occurring only once. The sequences come from PBMCs from blood, collected roughly 24 months after vaccination. The receptors shown here come from a man between 50 and 70 years old who received an inactivated influenza vaccine.

This chain links TRBV6-5 with TRBJ1-2; TRBD1 is a possible D gene (6 bases). There are 15 residues in the CDR3. V shed 0 bases and J shed 4 bases, with 12 bases lying between them. CDR1 is MNHEY, CDR2 SVGAGI, per germline. The chain's CDR3 is CASSYSRRGGYGYTF. CDR3 nucleotide sequence: TGTGCCAGCAGTTACTCGAGAAGGGGGGGCTATGGCTACACCTTC.

In this sample, this clonotype turned up a few times. This rearrangement joins TRBV5-6 to TRBJ1-6; D is ambiguous. This CDR3 has 13 residues. Deletions cut 2 bases from V and 7 bases from J, with 7 bases between. Germline V gene lookup returns CDR1 SGHDT and CDR2 YYEEEE. The CDR3 coding sequence is TGTGCCAGCAGCTTTAGCAGAAATTCACCCCTCCACTTT. As protein: CASSFSRNSPLHF.

This clonotype was found many times. CDR3 sequence reads: CASSSGSVPDTQYF. CDR3 bases: TGTGCCAGCAGTTCAGGTTCAGTGCCAGATACGCAGTATTTT. The V and J genes are TRBV27 and TRBJ2-3; D is unresolved. The V end was cut by 4 bases, the J end by 4 bases, with 12 bases between. Germline assignment: CDR1 MNHEY and CDR2 SMNVEV (reference sequence). The CDR3 consists of 14 residues.

This clonotype has at least ten counts. This chain connects TRBV12-3 or TRBV12-4 to TRBJ2-4; D is undetermined. The germline V and J ends were trimmed by 8 bases and 11 bases, with 13 bases remaining between them. CDR3 size: 11 residues. This CDR3 is CASSGRRLQYF. CDR3 coding DNA: TGTGCCAGCTCTGGTAGACGTCTTCAGTACTTC.

This clonotype appeared a few times. The chain combines TRBV29-1 with TRBJ1-2, with D perhaps TRBD1 (6 bases). V lost 5 bases, J lost 6 bases, and 16 bases lay in between. Germline lookup yields CDR1 SQVTM and CDR2 ANQGSEA. The CDR3 covers 13 residues. In DNA, the CDR3 is TGCAGCGTTTATCCAGGGGAAGGGGATGGCTACACCTTC. This encodes CSVYPGEGDGYTF.

The chain couples TRBV27 to TRBJ2-7; 7 bases fit TRBD1. Germline CDR1 is MNHEY and CDR2 is SMNVEV (reference sequence). This CDR3 region has 13 residues. V gave up 3 bases and J gave up 5 bases; unmatched junction bases: 4. The CDR3 here is CASSFWQGDEQYF. DNA for the CDR3: TGTGCCAGCAGTTTTTGGCAGGGGGACGAGCAGTACTTC.

The rearrangement uses TRBV7-9 and TRBJ2-3; D remains ambiguous. The CDR3 is 11 amino acids. The V end lost 8 bases, the J end lost 2 bases, and 5 bases lay between the germline ends. Germline-derived CDR1 and CDR2 are SEHNR and FQNEAQ (reference sequence). This CDR3 is CASGYTDTQYF. The CDR3 DNA reads as TGTGCCAGCGGGTACACAGATACGCAGTATTTT.

This chain links TRBV20-1 with TRBJ2-1; perhaps TRBD2 as D (5 bases). The V and J ends lost 1 base and 11 bases respectively, with 15 bases between them. The length of the CDR3 is 13 residues. Germline V CDR1 and CDR2: DFQATT, SNEGSKA (reference sequence). The CDR3 is CSARAVREPQQFF. The CDR3 nucleotides are TGCAGTGCTAGAGCTGTCCGGGAACCCCAGCAGTTCTTC.